The 30 T cell receptor beta chains below all came from one sample that was sequenced in a study of CD8+ T cells in alopecia areata. Following RNA extraction, reverse transcription yielded cDNA that acted as the sequencing template. This table comes from immunoSEQ multiplex PCR, and its TCRdb copy is limited to in-frame clones, with some not included. Here the sample spans about 130,000 clones, about 49% being singletons. Sequencing was performed on CD8+ T cells sorted from blood, taken at week 0. The receptors stem from a human donor with alopecia areata.

V and J are TRBV5-6 and TRBJ1-4; D not certain. V was trimmed by 4 bases and J by 8 bases, leaving 9 bases between them. The CDR3 spans 12 residues. CDR1 SGHDT and CDR2 YYEEEE come from the germline V gene. CDR3 DNA sequence: TGTGCCAGCAGCGGAATGGGGGAAAAACTGTTTTTT. This sequence encodes CASSGMGEKLFF.

This clone was counted between two and nine times. The chain has TRBV27 and TRBJ2-3; 11 nucleotides agree with TRBD1. The CDR3 length is 15 residues. CDR1 and CDR2 from the germline V gene are MNHEY and SMNVEV (reference sequence). V trimming: 6 bases; J trimming: 3 bases; junction bases outside the gene matches: 5. The CDR3 DNA sequence: TGTGCCAGCAGACGCGGGACAGGGGGGACAGATACGCAGTATTTT. It codes for CASRRGTGGTDTQYF.

This clone was observed a handful of times. The chain joins TRBV29-1 to TRBJ2-1, with 8 bases fitting TRBD2. Germline assignment: CDR1 SQVTM and CDR2 ANQGSEA. Trimming took 1 base from V and 0 from J; bases not matched to a gene: 2. There are 15 residues in the CDR3. The CDR3 region is CSVEGGGSSYNEQFF. CDR3 DNA: TGCAGCGTTGAAGGCGGGGGGAGCTCCTACAATGAGCAGTTCTTC.

J is TRBJ2-1 and V is TRBV29-1, with a possible D match to TRBD2 (6 bases). Trimming pared 1 base from V and 7 bases from J, leaving 8 bases between. Germline loops: CDR1 SQVTM, CDR2 ANQGSEA. The CDR3 length is 12 residues. CDR3 amino acids: CSVEAGENEQFF. For the CDR3, the DNA is TGCAGCGTTGAAGCGGGGGAAAATGAGCAGTTCTTC.

This clone was seen once. This chain joins TRBV7-9 and TRBJ2-5; D remains ambiguous. This CDR3 is built from 15 residues. CDR1 and CDR2 (germline): SEHNR, FQNEAQ (reference sequence). V lost 4 bases to trimming and J lost 2 bases, with 14 bases between them. The CDR3 bases are TGTGCCAGCAGCTCCCACCGGGCCGAACAAGAGACCCAGTACTTC. Translated, it gives CASSSHRAEQETQYF.

This clone occurred a few times. The J gene is TRBJ2-1, the V gene TRBV7-9; maybe TRBD2 (6 bases). This CDR3 is built from 17 residues. The ends were cut back, 6 bases at V and 6 bases at J, with 24 bases in the middle. CDR1 and CDR2 from the germline V gene are SEHNR and FQNEAQ (reference sequence). The CDR3 nucleotides are TGTGCCAGCAGGGCAAATCTGGGGACTGGGACCGCCAATGAGCAGTTCTTC. Amino acids: CASRANLGTGTANEQFF.

The genes are TRBV11-2 and TRBJ2-2; no firm D call. Germline CDR1 is SGHAT and CDR2 is FQNNGV. This CDR3 region has 16 residues. With 1 base removed from V and 4 bases from J, the gap between germline ends came to 13 bases. The CDR3 region has the DNA TGTGCCAGCAGCTTAGTGGCAGGCCAAATCACCGGGGAGCTGTTTTTT. It specifies CASSLVAGQITGELFF.

The chain links TRBV9 to TRBJ2-7, with TRBD2 matching over 7 bases. CDR1 is SGDLS and CDR2 is YYNGEE in the germline V gene. V shed 0 bases, J shed 3 bases, and the junction held 6 bases outside the gene matches. This CDR3 is 15 amino acids long. CDR3 in DNA: TGTGCCAGCAGCGTAGGGGAGGGCGGTATCTACGAGCAGTACTTC. Its protein product is CASSVGEGGIYEQYF.

Only a few counts were recorded for this clone. In DNA form, the CDR3 reads TGTGCCAGCATCCCCCTGGGAAGCTCTGGGGCCAACGTCCTGACTTTC. It encodes CASIPLGSSGANVLTF. The chain couples TRBV2 to TRBJ2-6; no reliable D call. Trimming pared 7 bases from V and 0 bases from J, leaving 13 bases between. The CDR3 has 16 residues. Germline lookup yields CDR1 SNHLY and CDR2 FYNNEI.

In its sample, this clone was seen a few times. This chain joins TRBV10-3 and TRBJ1-2; 9 bases are a match to TRBD1. The CDR3 spans 15 residues. Trimming cost V 2 bases and J 5 bases; bases outside gene matches: 6. Germline CDR1 ENHRY, CDR2 SYGVKD. The DNA of the CDR3 is TGTGCCATCAGTGAGGGACAGGGGTTGAGGTATGGCTACACCTTC. Translated, it gives CAISEGQGLRYGYTF.

Only a few counts were recorded for this clone. The V call is TRBV19, the J call TRBJ2-7; 7 bases map to TRBD1. The CDR3 extends over 12 amino acids. Losses at the gene ends were 6 bases for V and 3 bases for J; bases not matched to a gene: 2. Germline CDR1 LNHDA, CDR2 SQIVND (reference sequence). CDR3 nucleotide sequence: TGTGCCAGTAGGAACAGGGGCTACGAGCAGTACTTC. This sequence encodes CASRNRGYEQYF.

A note on this clone: Other DNA sequences in the same sample also yield this CDR3. The chain uses TRBV12-5 and TRBJ1-1; D is undetermined. CDR3 length equals 11 residues. Trimming removed 6 bases at V and 3 bases at J, with 5 bases between. CDR1 is LGHNT, CDR2 FRNRAP, per germline. As DNA, the CDR3 is TGTGCTAGTGGGCTGGACACTGAAGCTTTCTTT. Amino acids: CASGLDTEAFF.

This clone occurred a few times. The chain employs TRBV7-8 and TRBJ2-1; 10 positions match TRBD2. Unmatched junction bases numbered 8, after V lost 5 bases and J lost 7 bases. The CDR3 is made up of 15 amino acids. Germline V gene sequence: CDR1 SGHVS, CDR2 FQNEAQ. The chain's CDR3 is CASSPEASGGNEQFF. The CDR3 coding sequence is TGTGCCAGCAGCCCAGAGGCTAGCGGGGGTAATGAGCAGTTCTTC. Drawing the rest from reference TRBV7-8 and TRBJ2-1, the complete variable domain is GAGVSQSPRYKVAKRGQDVALRCDPISGHVSLFWYQQALGQGPEFLTYFQNEAQLDKSGLPSDRFFAERPEGSVSTLKIQRTQQEDSAVYLCASSPEASGGNEQFFGPGTRLTVL.

V and J are TRBV5-1 and TRBJ2-2, with D unresolved. Trimming pared 3 bases from V and 1 base from J, leaving 4 bases between. CDR3 length: 13 residues. Germline lookup yields CDR1 SGHRS and CDR2 YFSETQ. CDR3 DNA: TGCGCCAGCAGCTACAAGAACACCGGGGAGCTGTTTTTT. Its protein is CASSYKNTGELFF.

This clone was observed a single time. V is TRBV27 and J is TRBJ2-3; D uncertain. Germline V CDR1 and CDR2: MNHEY, SMNVEV (reference sequence). Trimming removed 8 bases at V and 3 bases at J, with 6 bases between. The CDR3 has 11 amino acids. Written as DNA, the CDR3 is TGTGCCAGCGTGGGTACAGATACGCAGTATTTT. Its translation: CASVGTDTQYF.

This clone has ten or more counts. The V call is TRBV19, the J call TRBJ1-1; 9 bases match TRBD1. Germline V gene data show CDR1 as LNHDA and CDR2 as SQIVND (reference sequence). V trimming: 5 bases; J trimming: 8 bases; junction bases outside the gene matches: 9. The length of the CDR3 is 14 residues. The CDR3 region is CASSATGGTMEAFF. CDR3 DNA sequence: TGTGCCAGTAGTGCCACAGGGGGCACTATGGAAGCTTTCTTT.

Notes on this clone: A far bigger clonotype differs at one base, so this is likely a read error. This chain joins TRBV6-1 and TRBJ2-2; D is undetermined. With 3 bases removed from V and 3 bases from J, the gap between germline ends came to 5 bases. Germline V gives CDR1 MNHNS, CDR2 SASEGT. CDR3 size: 13 residues. CDR3 sequence (DNA): TGTGCCAGCAGTGACTCGGACACCGGGGAGCTGTTTTTT. This sequence encodes CASSDSDTGELFF.

This clone occurred a few times. The chain couples TRBV4-1 to TRBJ1-5; TRBD1 might be the D (5 bases). The germline CDR1 and CDR2 sequences are MGHRA and YSYEKL. The CDR3 runs 14 residues. Trimming took 5 bases from V and 6 from J, leaving 14 bases between them. CDR3 sequence (DNA): TGCGCCAGCAGCTTTTCCAGGGCAAGTCAGCCCCAGCATTTT. Protein product: CASSFSRASQPQHF.

The chain links TRBV23-1 to TRBJ2-6; D remains unclear. TRBV23-1 is marked as an open reading frame, function uncertain. This CDR3 is built from 18 residues. V dropped 9 bases and J dropped 4 bases, with 25 bases sitting between them. CDR3 DNA sequence: TGCGCCAGTCTGTGGTACGGGCTGGGGAAGGTCGGGGCCAACGTCCTGACTTTC. Translating gives CASLWYGLGKVGANVLTF.

This clone has only a few counts. The V call is TRBV6-5, the J call TRBJ1-5; 8 nucleotides match TRBD1. Germline trimming cut 6 bases from V and 6 bases from J; bases unmatched to any gene: 10. CDR3 length: 15 residues. Germline V gene sequence: CDR1 MNHEY, CDR2 SVGAGI. CDR3 in amino acids: CASSNTGQGGQPQHF. In DNA, the CDR3 is TGTGCCAGCAGCAACACTGGACAGGGCGGTCAGCCCCAGCATTTT.

This clone was detected only a few times. This rearrangement joins TRBV5-6 to TRBJ2-7, with a weak D call TRBD1 (6 bases). Germline loops: CDR1 SGHDT, CDR2 YYEEEE. V was pared by 7 bases and J by 6 bases, with 17 bases between. CDR3 length: 13 residues. The CDR3 bases are TGTGCCAGCGGTACAGGGTTTCTGCGCGAGCAGTACTTC. The encoded protein is CASGTGFLREQYF.

The V gene is TRBV23-1, the J gene TRBJ1-2; D is undetermined. TRBV23-1 falls under the ORF class, with uncertain function. V was cut by 0 bases and J by 4 bases, with 15 bases left in between. This CDR3 contains 16 residues. This CDR3 is CASSQSANSRIYGYTF. Written as DNA, the CDR3 is TGCGCCAGCAGTCAATCGGCGAACAGTAGAATCTATGGCTACACCTTC.

This sequence joins TRBV29-1 and TRBJ2-5; D could derive from TRBD1 or TRBD2 (6 bases each). This CDR3 is 18 amino acids long. The V end lost 8 bases, the J end lost 4 bases, and 32 bases lay between the germline ends. The germline CDR1 and CDR2 sequences are SQVTM and ANQGSEA. CDR3 amino acids: CSPYLLGQIGEVLETQYF. The CDR3, as DNA: TGCAGCCCTTACTTACTCGGACAGATTGGGGAGGTTTTAGAGACCCAGTACTTC.

The chain combines TRBV6-1 with TRBJ2-5; D gene unclear. The CDR3 runs to 15 residues. Germline lookup yields CDR1 MNHNS and CDR2 SASEGT. V shed 3 bases and J shed 4 bases, with 15 bases lying between them. CDR3 sequence (DNA): TGTGCCAGCAGTGAGTTCCACGTCCACGGAGAGACCCAGTACTTC. This encodes CASSEFHVHGETQYF.

This chain links TRBV7-6 with TRBJ1-5, with 8 bases aligning to TRBD1. Looked up from germline, CDR1 is SGHVS and CDR2 is FNYEAQ. The CDR3 runs 15 residues. V lost 5 bases to trimming and J lost 5 bases; unmatched junction nucleotides: 8. The CDR3 loop is CASSPGGRGHQPQHF. The CDR3 nucleotides are TGTGCCAGCAGCCCAGGGGGCCGGGGACATCAGCCCCAGCATTTT.

The chain has TRBV2 and TRBJ2-5; 7 bases are shared with TRBD2. This CDR3 is 13 amino acids long. The V gene end was trimmed by 8 bases and the J gene end by 4 bases; junction bases not matched to a gene: 7. Germline CDR1 and CDR2: SNHLY and FYNNEI. The CDR3 here is CASGWTSRETQYF. CDR3 DNA sequence: TGTGCCAGCGGGTGGACTAGTCGAGAGACCCAGTACTTC.

CDR3 sequence reads: CASSLSPGNTEAFF. The CDR3 DNA sequence: TGTGCCAGCAGTCTCTCTCCGGGGAACACTGAAGCTTTCTTT. J is TRBJ1-1 and V is TRBV6-5; D not certain. CDR3 size: 14 residues. Germline assignment: CDR1 MNHEY and CDR2 SVGAGI. V dropped 5 bases and J dropped 1 base, with 11 bases sitting between them.

CDR3: CASSPDRDHEQYF. The CDR3 DNA reads as TGTGCCAGCAGCCCTGACAGGGACCACGAGCAGTACTTC. The chain carries TRBV9 and TRBJ2-7, with 7 bases aligning to TRBD1. J lost 5 bases, V lost 4 bases, and 6 bases had no gene match. The CDR3 length is 13 residues. CDR1 and CDR2 (germline): SGDLS, YYNGEE.

This clone was detected only a few times. The sample contains more than one DNA sequence encoding this CDR3. DNA of the CDR3: TGTGCCAGCAGCCGTGGGACAGCCTCCTACGAGCAGTACTTC. It codes for CASSRGTASYEQYF. J is TRBJ2-7 and V is TRBV5-4, with TRBD1 identical over 7 bases. Unmatched junction bases numbered 4, after V lost 4 bases and J lost 0 bases. The CDR3 consists of 14 residues. The germline V gene encodes CDR1 SGHNT and CDR2 YYREEE (reference sequence).

As DNA, the CDR3 is TGTGCCAGCAGCCGGGACAGATCCACTGAAGCTTTCTTT. It codes for CASSRDRSTEAFF. This rearrangement joins TRBV7-9 to TRBJ1-1, with 7 bases that match TRBD1. CDR1 and CDR2 (germline): SEHNR, FQNEAQ (reference sequence). The CDR3 covers 13 residues. The ends lost 5 bases at V and 4 bases at J; junction bases unmatched: 4.